The next 13 T cell receptor beta chains were all read from a single sample in a study of cytomegalovirus exposure and HLA in healthy donors (dated by TCRdb to 2016 to 2017). Library creation used the immunoSEQ multiplex PCR assay. For the multiplex PCR, a mixture combining 60 forward primers for TCR Vbeta segments and 13 reverse primers for TCR Jbeta segments was used. The table comes from immuneACCESS by way of TCRdb, which keeps in-frame sequences with V and J called. Part of the clones is missing from these tables; in studies checked, under half for an unresolved V gene and the rest for unknown reasons. The sample table lists roughly 88,000 clones, 70% to 85% of them with a count of one. Of the sample, around 5% is held by the ten largest clones. Source material: PBMCs. These receptors were collected from a man in his thirties or forties in good health and CMV-seropositive.

This clone was counted a few times. The CDR3, as DNA: TGTGCCAGCAGTCCGGGTCCCTCCACAGATACGCAGTATTTT. Translation gives CASSPGPSTDTQYF. The chain employs TRBV9 and TRBJ2-3; D is uncertain. In germline, CDR1 is SGDLS, CDR2 YYNGEE. V dropped 5 bases and J dropped 2 bases, with 12 bases sitting between them. CDR3 length: 14 residues. Complete variable domain (other parts from reference TRBV9 and TRBJ2-3): DSGVTQTPKHLITATGQRVTLRCSPRSGDLSVYWYQQSLDQGLQFLIQYYNGEERAKGNILERFSAQQFPDLHSELNLSSLELGDSALYFCASSPGPSTDTQYFGPGTRLTVL.

The chain uses TRBV6-1 and TRBJ1-2; D possibly corresponds to TRBD1 (6 bases). The germline V gene encodes CDR1 MNHNS and CDR2 SASEGT. This CDR3 comprises 16 residues. The V and J ends lost 3 bases and 1 base respectively, with 15 bases between them. CDR3 sequence: CASSDLSGADNYGYTF. The CDR3 region has the DNA TGTGCCAGCAGTGACCTATCAGGGGCCGATAACTATGGCTACACCTTC.

This rearrangement joins TRBV9 to TRBJ1-6; D is possibly TRBD1 (6 bases). The CDR3 totals 14 residues. V was pared by 0 bases and J by 8 bases, with 9 bases between. From germline, CDR1 is SGDLS and CDR2 YYNGEE. CDR3 bases: TGTGCCAGCAGCGTAGCGTCAGGGGATTCACCCCTCCACTTT. Its translation is CASSVASGDSPLHF.

V gene TRBV7-8 combines with J gene TRBJ1-6; TRBD1 might be the D (6 bases). The CDR3 spans 13 residues. Germline V gene data show CDR1 as SGHVS and CDR2 as FQNEAQ. Trimming stripped 3 bases from V and 13 bases from J, with 13 bases between. CDR3 DNA: TGTGCCAGCAGCTTTGAGGTGGGGGCGCCCCTCCACTTT. Amino acid sequence: CASSFEVGAPLHF.

The CDR3 loop is CASGEASQYNEQFF. CDR3 bases: TGTGCCAGCGGCGAGGCTAGCCAATACAATGAGCAGTTCTTC. V gene TRBV6-6 combines with J gene TRBJ2-1, with a possible D match to TRBD2 (5 bases). V lost 8 bases, J lost 4 bases, and 15 bases lay in between. Per the germline V gene, CDR1 is MNHNY and CDR2 is SVGAGI (reference sequence). The CDR3 has 14 amino acids.

This clone was recorded once. The genes are TRBV7-6 and TRBJ1-1; D call uncertain. The CDR3 totals 15 residues. Germline loops: CDR1 SGHVS, CDR2 FNYEAQ. The V and J ends lost 5 bases and 4 bases respectively, with 17 bases between them. The CDR3 here is CASSAGLSSGTEAFF. The CDR3 DNA reads TGTGCCAGCAGCGCTGGGCTCTCCAGCGGCACTGAAGCTTTCTTT.

This clone was observed once. The chain couples TRBV14 to TRBJ1-2; D uncertain. The germline gives CDR1 SGHDN, CDR2 FVKESK. CDR3 length: 15 amino acids. Trimming cost V 4 bases and J 4 bases, with 16 bases left between them. The CDR3, as DNA: TGTGCCAGCAGCCTTCTCGGGGAGCTAGGCTATGGCTACACCTTC. Its translation: CASSLLGELGYGYTF.

The V and J genes are TRBV28 and TRBJ1-1; a weak D match, TRBD1 (6 bases). V lost 5 bases to trimming and J lost 4 bases, with 8 bases between them. The CDR3 extends over 12 amino acids. The germline V gene has CDR1 MDHEN and CDR2 SYDVKM. The CDR3 coding sequence is TGTGCCAGCAGTCTACAGGGCACTGAAGCTTTCTTT. Encoded protein: CASSLQGTEAFF.

This clone has only one observation. The chain joins TRBV7-2 to TRBJ2-7, with D maybe TRBD1 (5 bases). Trimming removed 1 base from V and 0 bases from J, with 10 bases in between. This CDR3 has 15 amino acids. In germline, CDR1 is SGHTA, CDR2 FQGNSA. CDR3 protein: CASSLEAGRSYEQYF. The CDR3 bases are TGTGCCAGCAGCTTAGAGGCAGGGCGCTCCTACGAGCAGTACTTC.

V usage is TRBV30 and J usage is TRBJ1-1; TRBD1 might be the D (5 bases). Germline loops: CDR1 GTSNPN, CDR2 SVGIG (reference sequence). Deletions cut 3 bases from V and 6 bases from J, with 17 bases between. This CDR3 comprises 14 residues. This CDR3 reads CAWSLSRAVSEAFF. Written as DNA, the CDR3 is TGTGCCTGGAGCCTCTCCAGGGCAGTATCTGAAGCTTTCTTT.

The chain couples TRBV9 to TRBJ2-3; D not certain. V gave up 3 bases and J gave up 2 bases, with 4 bases separating them. The CDR3 consists of 12 residues. Germline V gives CDR1 SGDLS, CDR2 YYNGEE. The CDR3 sequence: CASSGDTDTQYF. The CDR3 nucleotides read TGTGCCAGCAGCGGAGACACAGATACGCAGTATTTT.

This clone was seen only a few times. This chain joins TRBV20-1 and TRBJ1-3, with D unresolved. Trimming removed 0 bases at V and 7 bases at J, with 4 bases between. There are 11 residues in the CDR3. Looked up from germline, CDR1 is DFQATT and CDR2 is SNEGSKA (reference sequence). This chain's CDR3 is CSARDLNTIYF. In nucleotides, the CDR3 is TGCAGTGCTAGAGATCTCAACACCATATATTTT.

The chain joins TRBV5-1 to TRBJ2-2; D gene uncertain. Germline CDR1 and CDR2: SGHRS and YFSETQ. Trimming took off 2 bases at V and 6 bases at J, with 5 bases between the two ends. This CDR3 contains 12 residues. CDR3: CASSFTPGELFF. CDR3 in DNA: TGCGCCAGCAGCTTTACACCCGGGGAGCTGTTTTTT. Full variable domain (rest looked up from reference TRBV5-1 and TRBJ2-2): KAGVTQTPRYLIKTRGQQVTLSCSPISGHRSVSWYQQTPGQGLQFLFEYFSETQRNKGNFPGRFSGRQFSNSRSEMNVSTLELGDSALYLCASSFTPGELFFGEGSRLTVL.